This T cell receptor beta chain originates from a study of blood T cells in healthy people across ages. In the study overall: The template switching approach captured approximately one barcoded beta molecule for every two T cells.

Germline V lookup: CDR1 SQVTM, CDR2 ANQGSEA. This CDR3 comprises 12 residues. Between the trimmed V and J ends, which lost 1 base and 14 bases, there was a span of 15 bases. Whole-study findings and limits: The lack of PBMC sorting stopped any conclusive naive versus antigen-experienced comparison.

Concerning this clonotype itself: Its specificity is unknown.

PCR was performed a second time for roughly 7 to 12 cycles using a sample-barcoded 5' primer and a J-beta primer mix. Tagging of each cDNA molecule was performed by a template-switch adaptor with 12 random nucleotides. TCRdb independently ran MiXCR on the 5' RACE reads; one entry per CDR3 protein. The data hold fewer than 700,000 distinct CDR3 sequences, with 40% to 55% observed a single time. Every sample gave at least 6 micrograms of total RNA when it was extracted. The rearrangement joins TRBV29-1 to TRBJ2-1; unclear D gene. The source is a man older than 75 in good health. Source material: blood. CDR3 sequence reads: CSVEVIKATKFF. The CDR3 nucleotides are TGCAGCGTTGAAGTAATCAAGGCTACTAAGTTCTTC.